These 26 T cell receptor beta chains were all obtained from the same sample, sequenced in a study of blood T cell repertoires in COVID-19 (TCRdb year 2020). To prepare the library, the immunoSEQ multiplex PCR assay was applied. The immuneACCESS repertoire file appears here via TCRdb, limited to in-frame rearrangements. These files lack a portion of the clones; in checked studies, under half of the deficit traces to unresolved V genes, and the cause of the others is not known. The sample table lists approximately 260,000 clones, approximately 92% of them with a count of one. The biggest ten clones account for roughly 4.8% of the sample. The sample consisted of peripheral blood. The receptors originated from a woman aged 40 to 50 who had recovered from COVID-19.

The rearrangement joins TRBV7-9 to TRBJ2-1; no definite D call. CDR1 is SEHNR and CDR2 is FQNEAQ in the germline V gene (reference sequence). CDR3 length equals 15 residues. Trimming took 4 bases from V and 15 from J, leaving 25 bases between them. The CDR3: CASSSHRELPRVWFF. DNA of the CDR3: TGTGCCAGCAGCTCACACCGAGAGCTCCCTCGGGTGTGGTTCTTC. Full variable domain (rest looked up from reference TRBV7-9 and TRBJ2-1): DTGVSQNPRHKITKRGQNVTFRCDPISEHNRLYWYRQTLGQGPEFLTYFQNEAQLEKSRLLSDRFSAERPKGSFSTLEIQRTEQGDSAMYLCASSSHRELPRVWFFGPGTRLTVL.

The rearrangement uses TRBV6-5 and TRBJ2-4; perhaps TRBD1 as D (5 bases). Looked up from germline, CDR1 is MNHEY and CDR2 is SVGAGI. The V end lost 2 bases, the J end lost 9 bases, and 17 bases lay between the germline ends. The CDR3 extends over 15 amino acids. In DNA, the CDR3 is TGTGCCAGCAGTTACCAAGCCACAGGCAAGGGCATTCAGTACTTC. Translating it yields CASSYQATGKGIQYF.

The chain employs TRBV7-8 and TRBJ2-3; no firm D call. Trimming removed 1 base at V and 4 bases at J, with 9 bases between. The CDR3 covers 14 residues. Germline assignment: CDR1 SGHVS and CDR2 FQNEAQ. The CDR3: CASSLVDNSDTQYF. DNA for the CDR3: TGTGCCAGCAGCTTAGTTGACAATTCAGATACGCAGTATTTT.

The V and J genes are TRBV28 and TRBJ2-6, with 10 bases identical to TRBD1. V was pared by 8 bases and J by 3 bases, with 7 bases of the junction left unmatched. CDR1 and CDR2 from the germline V gene are MDHEN and SYDVKM. This CDR3 has 16 residues. The CDR3 loop is CASGRDRGLGANVLTF. In nucleotides, the CDR3 is TGTGCCAGCGGCCGGGACAGGGGTCTTGGGGCCAACGTCCTGACTTTC.

The chain couples TRBV24-1 to TRBJ2-1; 10 nucleotides match TRBD2. The CDR3 covers 15 residues. Per germline, CDR1 KGHDR and CDR2 SFDVKD. Losses at the gene ends were 2 bases for V and 10 bases for J; bases not matched to a gene: 7. The CDR3 reads CATSDSGAGGYEQFF. CDR3 bases: TGTGCCACCAGTGATTCGGGAGCGGGAGGGTACGAGCAGTTCTTC.

V and J are TRBV7-9 and TRBJ1-2; D call uncertain. CDR1 is SEHNR and CDR2 is FQNEAQ in the germline V gene (reference sequence). This CDR3 spans 16 amino acids. V lost 5 bases and J lost 2, with 18 bases in between. CDR3 in amino acids: CASSNTRTEGNYGYTF. CDR3 nucleotide sequence: TGTGCCAGCAGCAATACGCGGACTGAAGGGAACTATGGCTACACCTTC.

V gene TRBV7-8 combines with J gene TRBJ2-2; TRBD2 matches at 10 bases. The trim removed 1 base at V and 3 bases at J, leaving 2 bases unmatched. This CDR3 has 16 amino acids. Germline loops: CDR1 SGHVS, CDR2 FQNEAQ. CDR3 DNA sequence: TGTGCCAGCAGCTTAGTAAGCGGGAGGGACACCGGGGAGCTGTTTTTT. Protein: CASSLVSGRDTGELFF.

The CDR3 bases are TGTGCCAGCCAACAAAACAATGAGCAGTTCTTC. Translated, it gives CASQQNNEQFF. The chain links TRBV6-5 to TRBJ2-1; D is uncertain. Trimming cost V 8 bases and J 5 bases, with 7 bases left between them. Germline V gene sequence: CDR1 MNHEY, CDR2 SVGAGI. There are 11 residues in the CDR3.

This chain joins TRBV6-2 or TRBV6-3 and TRBJ1-4; weak D call: TRBD1 (5 bases). CDR3 length equals 16 residues. Germline-derived CDR1 and CDR2 are MNHEY and SVGEGT. V gave up 4 bases and J gave up 0 bases, with 12 bases separating them. CDR3 nucleotides: TGTGCCAGCAGTTCCGGACAAGTTGCAACTAATGAAAAACTGTTTTTT. Translation gives CASSSGQVATNEKLFF.

The gene calls are TRBV28 and TRBJ2-2; D perhaps matches TRBD1 (6 bases). Germline V CDR1 and CDR2: MDHEN, SYDVKM. V was pared by 2 bases and J by 5 bases, with 9 bases between. This CDR3 is built from 14 residues. For the CDR3, the DNA is TGTGCCAGCAGTTTAGGGGGCGGAACCGGGGAGCTGTTTTTT. Translating gives CASSLGGGTGELFF.

The J gene is TRBJ2-1, the V gene TRBV19; TRBD2 matches at 11 bases. Germline V gives CDR1 LNHDA, CDR2 SQIVND (reference sequence). The length of the CDR3 is 14 residues. J gave up 4 bases and V 5 bases, and 1 base lay outside the gene matches. The CDR3 nucleotides read TGTGCCAGTAGTTTAGCGGGGGGGTACAATGAGCAGTTCTTC. Residues: CASSLAGGYNEQFF.

This chain's CDR3 is CASSQDGDYGYTF. CDR3 bases: TGTGCCAGCAGCCAAGACGGAGATTATGGCTACACCTTC. The chain couples TRBV3-1 (or the pseudogene TRBV3-2) to TRBJ1-2; D is unresolved. The germline V and J ends were trimmed by 0 bases and 5 bases, with 7 bases remaining between them. The CDR3 length is 13 residues. The germline V gene has CDR1 LGHDT and CDR2 YNNKEL (reference sequence).

This sequence joins TRBV19 and TRBJ1-5; 9 nucleotides agree with TRBD1. CDR1 and CDR2 from the germline V gene are LNHDA and SQIVND (reference sequence). V lost 9 bases, J lost 6 bases, and 15 bases stayed unmatched. The CDR3 runs 16 residues. In DNA, the CDR3 is TGTGCCAGCGAACGTCGACCGGGACAGGGCCCTCAGCCCCAGCATTTT. This codes for CASERRPGQGPQPQHF.

The V gene is TRBV24-1, the J gene TRBJ2-3, with 7 positions matching TRBD2. The CDR3 covers 16 residues. Losses at the gene ends were 3 bases for V and 1 base for J; bases not matched to a gene: 6. Germline V gene lookup returns CDR1 KGHDR and CDR2 SFDVKD. In nucleotides, the CDR3 is TGTGCCACCAGTGATGCTCGGGGGGACCGCACAGATACGCAGTATTTT. It codes for CATSDARGDRTDTQYF.

V and J are TRBV27 and TRBJ1-4; D remains ambiguous. V was shortened by 3 bases and J by 3 bases, with 8 bases between the two germline ends. The germline V gene encodes CDR1 MNHEY and CDR2 SMNVEV (reference sequence). The CDR3 is 14 amino acids. CDR3 nucleotides: TGTGCCAGCAGTTTGTTGTCGGCTAATGAAAAACTGTTTTTT. The encoded protein is CASSLLSANEKLFF. Full variable domain (outside the CDR3, taken from reference TRBV27 and TRBJ1-4): EAQVTQNPRYLITVTGKKLTVTCSQNMNHEYMSWYRQDPGLGLRQIYYSMNVEVTDKGDVPEGYKVSRKEKRNFPLILESPSPNQTSLYFCASSLLSANEKLFFGSGTQLSVL.

The chain employs TRBV19 and TRBJ1-1, with D unresolved. Germline CDR1 is LNHDA and CDR2 is SQIVND (reference sequence). Trimming pared 3 bases from V and 6 bases from J, leaving 11 bases between. This CDR3 has 13 amino acids. CDR3 coding DNA: TGTGCCAGTAGTATTGTTATCGGGGCTGAAGCTTTCTTT. Its protein is CASSIVIGAEAFF.

The V gene is TRBV6-5, the J gene TRBJ1-2, with D hard to call. The V gene's germline CDR1 is MNHEY and CDR2 SVGAGI. There are 13 residues in the CDR3. Trimming took off 9 bases at V and 4 bases at J, with 15 bases between the two ends. For the CDR3, the DNA is TGTGCCAGTTATAGCGGGGTGACCTATGGCTACACCTTC. Protein: CASYSGVTYGYTF.

A single count supports this clone. The chain has TRBV18 and TRBJ2-6; 7 positions match TRBD1. The CDR3 loop spans 19 amino acids. V was pared by 4 bases and J by 0 bases, with 12 bases of the junction left unmatched. Germline CDR1 KGHSH, CDR2 LQKENI. CDR3 in DNA: TGTGCCAGCTCACTCCCCCCGGGACAGAGTTTCTCTGGGGCCAACGTCCTGACTTTC. Its protein is CASSLPPGQSFSGANVLTF.

The rearrangement uses TRBV9 and TRBJ2-1; 10 positions agree with TRBD2. The CDR3 extends over 17 amino acids. The germline V gene has CDR1 SGDLS and CDR2 YYNGEE. J was trimmed by 9 bases and V by 4 bases; bases with no gene match: 16. CDR3 bases: TGTGCCAGCAGCACCCCAATAAGCGGGAGGGGGTCCACTGAGCAGTTCTTC. As protein: CASSTPISGRGSTEQFF.

In regard to this clone: The same CDR3 is also encoded by other DNA sequences in this sample. V is TRBV5-1 and J is TRBJ2-3, with D unclear. V dropped 0 bases and J dropped 1 base, with 6 bases sitting between them. CDR3 size: 14 residues. Germline V lookup: CDR1 SGHRS, CDR2 YFSETQ. CDR3 sequence (DNA): TGCGCCAGCAGCTTGGGTGGCCGCACAGATACGCAGTATTTT. Translating gives CASSLGGRTDTQYF. Filled out from reference TRBV5-1 and TRBJ2-3, the complete variable domain reads KAGVTQTPRYLIKTRGQQVTLSCSPISGHRSVSWYQQTPGQGLQFLFEYFSETQRNKGNFPGRFSGRQFSNSRSEMNVSTLELGDSALYLCASSLGGRTDTQYFGPGTRLTVL.

This clone occurred a few times. The CDR3 loop reads CASSHRGTYEQYF. As DNA, the CDR3 is TGTGCCAGCAGCCACAGGGGTACCTACGAGCAGTACTTC. The rearrangement uses TRBV7-9 and TRBJ2-7; 7 bases match TRBD1. This CDR3 has 13 residues. The germline CDR1 and CDR2 sequences are SEHNR and FQNEAQ (reference sequence). After removal of 5 bases from V and 2 bases from J, the junction contained 3 bases not matched to a gene.

V and J are TRBV4-3 and TRBJ1-4; D might be TRBD1 (5 bases). The V gene lost 0 bases and the J gene lost 13 bases, with 12 bases spanning the gap. The CDR3 runs to 13 residues. Germline lookup yields CDR1 LGHNA and CDR2 YSLEER. The CDR3 loop is CASSQDLMQGLFF. The CDR3 DNA sequence: TGCGCCAGCAGCCAAGATTTGATGCAGGGACTGTTTTTT.

The V gene is TRBV29-1, the J gene TRBJ2-4; 7 nucleotides line up with TRBD2. Per germline, CDR1 SQVTM and CDR2 ANQGSEA. V was clipped by 7 bases and J by 0 bases; unmatched bases: 9. The length of the CDR3 is 15 residues. CDR3 in DNA: TGCAGCGCCCGGATTACGGGGGGAGCCAAAAACATTCAGTACTTC. It codes for CSARITGGAKNIQYF.

V gene TRBV11-2 combines with J gene TRBJ2-7; 12 nucleotides align to TRBD2. The CDR3 has 18 residues. Per germline, CDR1 SGHAT and CDR2 FQNNGV. Trimming took 1 base from V and 1 from J; bases not matched to a gene: 8. The CDR3 loop is CASSLATSGSFFSYEQYV. CDR3 bases: TGTGCCAGCAGCTTAGCGACTAGCGGGAGTTTTTTTTCCTACGAGCAGTACGTC.

V is TRBV30 and J is TRBJ2-2; a weak D match, TRBD2 (6 bases). Deletions cut 5 bases from V and 3 bases from J, with 10 bases between. This CDR3 contains 13 residues. The germline V gene has CDR1 GTSNPN and CDR2 SVGIG (reference sequence). The CDR3 spells CAWLDYYTGELFF. The CDR3 DNA is TGTGCCTGGCTGGACTATTACACCGGGGAGCTGTTTTTT.

This chain links TRBV9 with TRBJ1-2; D is perhaps TRBD1 (6 bases). The CDR3 spans 14 residues. The germline gives CDR1 SGDLS, CDR2 YYNGEE. V shed 0 bases and J shed 3 bases, with 9 bases lying between them. Here the CDR3 reads CASSVGAGDYGYTF. CDR3 nucleotide sequence: TGTGCCAGCAGCGTAGGGGCAGGGGACTATGGCTACACCTTC.